The T cell receptor beta chain described here comes from a study of siplizumab effects on memory and regulatory T cells. The repertoire was sequenced with immunoSEQ multiplex PCR; TCRdb's copy has only in-frame clones and lacks some. The table shows approximately 100,000 clones, with 93% occurring only once. Only one count was recorded for this clone. Trimming shortened V by 3 bases and J by 0 bases, and 10 bases separated the two germline ends. Germline V gives CDR1 SGHNT, CDR2 YYREEE (reference sequence). The CDR3 is 15 residues long. V usage is TRBV5-4 and J usage is TRBJ2-1, with D perhaps TRBD2 (6 bases). Sequencing input: Tregs sorted from blood. The origin of this receptor is a human donor in good health. The CDR3 nucleotides read TGTGCCAGCAGCTCCGGGACTGCCTCCTACAATGAGCAGTTCTTC. This codes for CASSSGTASYNEQFF. The full variable domain, rest sourced from reference TRBV5-4 and TRBJ2-1, is ETGVTQSPTHLIKTRGQQVTLRCSSQSGHNTVSWYQQALGQGPQFIFQYYREEENGRGNFPPRFSGLQFPNYSSELNVNALELDDSALYLCASSSGTASYNEQFFGPGTRLTVL.